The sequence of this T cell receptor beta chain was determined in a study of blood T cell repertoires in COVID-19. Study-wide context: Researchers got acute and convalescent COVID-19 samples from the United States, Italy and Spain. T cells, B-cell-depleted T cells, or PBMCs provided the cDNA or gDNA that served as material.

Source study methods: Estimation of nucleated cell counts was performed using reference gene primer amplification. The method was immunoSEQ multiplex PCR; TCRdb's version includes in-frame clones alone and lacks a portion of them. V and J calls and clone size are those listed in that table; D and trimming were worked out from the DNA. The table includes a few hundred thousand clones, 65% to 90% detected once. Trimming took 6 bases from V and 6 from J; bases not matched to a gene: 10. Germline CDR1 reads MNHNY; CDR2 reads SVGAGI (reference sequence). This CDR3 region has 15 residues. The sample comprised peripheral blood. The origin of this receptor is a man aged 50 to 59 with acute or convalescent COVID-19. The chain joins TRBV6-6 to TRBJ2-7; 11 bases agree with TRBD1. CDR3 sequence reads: CASSPPGQGAAEQYF. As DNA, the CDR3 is TGTGCCAGCAGCCCCCCCGGACAGGGGGCTGCCGAGCAGTACTTC.